The rows below give T cell receptor beta chains drawn from one sample of a study of T cell responses to AZD1222 COVID-19 vaccine. TCRdb's table, derived via immunoSEQ multiplex PCR, lists solely in-frame clones and lacks some. Of 130,000 or so clones listed, roughly nine tenths are singletons. Here the sequenced sample was peripheral blood, taken on day 0 of AZD1222 vaccination. The source of these receptors is an adult in good health. Both conserved end residues are part of each CDR3. D genes are given only for firm matches. Clone size is given for some rows only: seen once, a few or many times, or a class if the clone is expanded.

abundance	v_gene	j_gene	d_gene	CDR3aa	CDR3nt
.	TRBV30	TRBJ1-3	.	CAWTRGSGGNTIYF	TGTGCCTGGACTCGAGGGTCGGGCGGAAACACCATATATTTT
once	TRBV5-4	TRBJ2-1	.	CASSLAASVSYNEQFF	TGTGCCAGCAGCTTGGCGGCTAGCGTCTCCTACAATGAGCAGTTCTTC
.	TRBV28	TRBJ2-7	.	CASKSPGESSYEQYF	TGTGCCAGCAAAAGCCCGGGGGAGAGCTCCTACGAGCAGTACTTC
.	TRBV11-2	TRBJ1-2	.	CASSLVGAGNGGYTF	TGTGCCAGCAGCTTAGTAGGGGCCGGGAACGGGGGCTACACCTTC
.	TRBV6-2/TRBV6-3	TRBJ1-3	.	CASSYSNPDRNTIYF	TGTGCCAGCAGTTACTCGAATCCGGACAGAAACACCATATATTTT
.	TRBV7-9	TRBJ1-3	TRBD1	CASSSVGQGGNTIYF	TGTGCCAGCAGCTCAGTGGGACAGGGCGGAAACACCATATATTTT
once	TRBV9	TRBJ1-4	.	CASSVGSGPRNEKLFF	TGTGCCAGCAGCGTAGGGTCAGGGCCAAGAAATGAAAAACTGTTTTTT
.	TRBV7-2	TRBJ2-2	.	CASSFLRETGELFF	TGTGCCAGCAGCTTTCTCCGGGAAACCGGGGAGCTGTTTTTT
.	TRBV18	TRBJ2-5	.	CASSPQGPETQYF	TGTGCCAGCTCACCACAGGGTCCAGAGACCCAGTACTTC
.	TRBV2	TRBJ2-7	.	CASSGPDYEQYF	TGTGCCAGCAGTGGTCCAGATTACGAGCAGTACTTC
.	TRBV27	TRBJ1-4	TRBD1	CASSPPGQINEKLFF	TGTGCCAGCAGTCCACCGGGACAGATTAATGAAAAACTGTTTTTT
.	TRBV6-6	TRBJ2-2	.	CASSPRDINTGELFF	TGTGCCAGCAGTCCCCGGGACATTAACACCGGGGAGCTGTTTTTT
.	TRBV9	TRBJ1-3	.	CASSPRHLLDGNTIYF	TGTGCCAGCAGCCCCCGACACCTACTTGATGGAAACACCATATATTTT
.	TRBV6-5	TRBJ1-4	.	CASSYSHNEKLFF	TGTGCCAGCAGTTACTCGCATAATGAAAAACTGTTTTTT
.	TRBV7-9	TRBJ2-2	.	CASSWGSGELFF	TGTGCCAGCAGCTGGGGGAGCGGGGAGCTGTTTTTT
.	TRBV6-2/TRBV6-3	TRBJ2-1	.	CASSYSTVAVSYNEQFF	TGTGCCAGCAGTTACTCGACAGTAGCGGTATCCTACAATGAGCAGTTCTTC
.	TRBV9	TRBJ1-4	.	CASSVGLGVTNEKLFF	TGTGCCAGCAGCGTAGGCTTAGGTGTAACTAATGAAAAACTGTTTTTT
.	TRBV29-1	TRBJ1-4	.	CSVGERTNEKLFF	TGCAGCGTTGGCGAGAGGACTAATGAAAAACTGTTTTTT
.	TRBV10-3	TRBJ1-5	.	CAIGHRDGEGQPQHF	TGTGCCATCGGTCACCGGGACGGAGAGGGGCAGCCCCAGCATTTT
.	TRBV4-2	TRBJ1-2	.	CASSQEAGYGYTF	TGTGCCAGCAGCCAAGAGGCAGGCTATGGCTACACCTTC
once	TRBV3-1/TRBV3-2	TRBJ1-1	TRBD1	CASSLRGSTEAFF	TGTGCCAGCAGCCTCAGGGGGTCCACTGAAGCTTTCTTT
.	TRBV27	TRBJ1-5	.	CASSREHNQPQHF	TGTGCCAGCAGTCGTGAACACAATCAGCCCCAGCATTTT
.	TRBV5-1	TRBJ1-3	TRBD1	CASSLFPGGLISGNTIYF	TGCGCCAGCAGCTTGTTCCCAGGGGGTCTCATCTCTGGAAACACCATATATTTT
.	TRBV14	TRBJ2-3	.	CASSPGPVTTTQYF	TGTGCCAGCAGCCCGGGGCCAGTGACGACGACGCAGTATTTT
.	TRBV10-1	TRBJ1-1	.	CASSSRDEKKVGTEAFF	TGCGCCAGCTCTTCCCGGGACGAAAAAAAGGTTGGGACTGAAGCTTTCTTT
.	TRBV7-3	TRBJ2-1	.	CASSLRQRSYNEQFF	TGTGCCAGCAGCTTAAGACAGCGGTCCTACAATGAGCAGTTCTTC
.	TRBV27	TRBJ2-1	TRBD2	CASSDFPTSGGHDEQFF	TGTGCCAGCAGTGATTTCCCGACTAGCGGGGGACACGATGAGCAGTTCTTC
.	TRBV10-3	TRBJ2-7	TRBD1	CAISDGQADEQYF	TGTGCCATCAGTGATGGACAGGCCGACGAGCAGTACTTC
.	TRBV27	TRBJ1-3	.	CASRGLAGNTIYF	TGTGCCAGCAGGGGGCTTGCGGGAAACACCATATATTTT
.	TRBV27	TRBJ1-4	.	CASSLATGLRGEKLFF	TGTGCCAGCAGTTTAGCCACAGGGCTGAGGGGGGAAAAACTGTTTTTT
.	TRBV30	TRBJ2-7	.	CAWSVGRGYEQYF	TGTGCCTGGAGTGTGGGGCGGGGTTACGAGCAGTACTTC
.	TRBV19	TRBJ1-2	.	CASSVPLGRGLFNSYGYTF	TGTGCCAGTAGTGTCCCTTTGGGCAGGGGCCTATTTAATTCCTATGGCTACACCTTC
.	TRBV19	TRBJ1-1	.	CASSIRWDTEAFF	TGTGCCAGTAGTATCAGGTGGGACACTGAAGCTTTCTTT
.	TRBV27	TRBJ2-7	.	CASSLNWGPLYEQYF	TGTGCCAGCAGTTTAAATTGGGGGCCCCTCTACGAGCAGTACTTC
.	TRBV28	TRBJ1-6	.	CASSLTLTESSYNSPLHF	TGTGCCAGCAGTCTAACCCTGACGGAGAGCTCCTATAATTCACCCCTCCACTTT
.	TRBV28	TRBJ2-7	.	CASSLTGAFSYEQYF	TGTGCCAGCAGTTTAACCGGAGCCTTCTCCTACGAGCAGTACTTC
.	TRBV2	TRBJ2-7	.	CASSSRPGVYEQYF	TGTGCCAGCAGTTCCCGTCCAGGGGTGTACGAGCAGTACTTC
.	TRBV6-2/TRBV6-3	TRBJ1-1	TRBD1	CASSPQGAQTEAFF	TGTGCCAGCAGCCCCCAGGGGGCTCAAACTGAAGCTTTCTTT
.	TRBV19	TRBJ1-1	.	CASSPGQNTEAFF	TGTGCCAGTAGCCCAGGACAGAACACTGAAGCTTTCTTT